The 30 T cell receptor beta chains listed next were all sequenced from one sample in a study of shared clonotypes between healthy human individuals. The method was immunoSEQ multiplex PCR; TCRdb's version includes in-frame clones alone and lacks a portion of them. Of around 2,000,000 clones listed, 85% to 95% were seen once; the top ten hold under 0.15%. The sample taken for sequencing was naive CD4+ T cells sorted from blood. As to subset: CD45RA+ positively selected. The receptors here all came from a man between 18 and 29 years old in good health.

The CDR3 region is CASSLGGQGDNSPLHF. CDR3 nucleotide sequence: TGTGCCAGCAGCTTAGGGGGACAGGGGGATAATTCACCCCTCCACTTT. The rearrangement uses TRBV5-6 and TRBJ1-6, with 11 positions matching TRBD1. Germline-derived CDR1 and CDR2 are SGHDT and YYEEEE. V lost 2 bases to trimming and J lost 5 bases; unmatched junction nucleotides: 3. The CDR3 contains 16 residues.

This clone has only a few counts. The chain couples TRBV19 to TRBJ2-7; perhaps D is TRBD1 or TRBD2 (5 bases each). Trimming cost V 1 base and J 2 bases, with 9 bases left between them. Per the germline V gene, CDR1 is LNHDA and CDR2 is SQIVND (reference sequence). The CDR3 sequence is 14 residues long. CDR3 coding DNA: TGTGCCAGTAGTATAGGGGGGAAGCCCTACGAGCAGTACTTC. Encoded protein: CASSIGGKPYEQYF.

In DNA form, the CDR3 reads TGTGCCAGCCGAGCCTATCGAGAAAATCAGCCCCAGCATTTT. Translated, it gives CASRAYRENQPQHF. V and J are TRBV28 and TRBJ1-5, with no clear D. Germline V gene lookup returns CDR1 MDHEN and CDR2 SYDVKM. CDR3 size: 14 residues. Between the trimmed V and J ends, which lost 8 bases and 4 bases, there was a span of 15 bases.

In its sample, this clone was seen a few times. The chain has TRBV30 and TRBJ2-7; D is perhaps TRBD2 (6 bases). CDR1 GTSNPN and CDR2 SVGIG come from the germline V gene (reference sequence). Trimming removed 0 bases at V and 4 bases at J, with 10 bases between. The length of the CDR3 is 13 residues. Here the CDR3 reads CAWSVEGGYEQYF. CDR3 DNA sequence: TGTGCCTGGAGTGTGGAGGGAGGTTACGAGCAGTACTTC.

CDR3 sequence: CAISELYNQETQYF. Here the CDR3 DNA reads TGTGCCATCAGTGAGTTGTACAACCAAGAGACCCAGTACTTC. The genes are TRBV10-3 and TRBJ2-5; D is unclear. V was cut by 1 base and J by 0 bases, with 6 bases left in between. This CDR3 contains 14 residues. Germline V gives CDR1 ENHRY, CDR2 SYGVKD.

The rearrangement joins TRBV27 to TRBJ2-7; no reliable D call. The germline V gene encodes CDR1 MNHEY and CDR2 SMNVEV (reference sequence). CDR3 length: 12 residues. V lost 5 bases to trimming and J lost 7 bases, with 12 bases between them. In nucleotides, the CDR3 is TGTGCCAGCAGTCCTCCCTCCGGAGAGCAGTACTTC. Its translation: CASSPPSGEQYF.

The chain employs TRBV4-3 and TRBJ2-7; 9 nucleotides align to TRBD1. Germline-derived CDR1 and CDR2 are LGHNA and YSLEER. The CDR3 sequence is 14 residues long. V dropped 4 bases and J dropped 5; count of bases not matched to a gene: 6. Here the CDR3 DNA reads TGCGCCAGCAGCCTACAGGGGGCTGGAAACGAGCAGTACTTC. Its translation: CASSLQGAGNEQYF.

The CDR3 loop is CASQAGKMNTEAFF. Written as DNA, the CDR3 is TGTGCCTCTCAGGCAGGGAAGATGAACACTGAAGCTTTCTTT. The V gene is TRBV7-9, the J gene TRBJ1-1, with D tentatively TRBD1 (5 bases). Germline CDR1 reads SEHNR; CDR2 reads FQNEAQ (reference sequence). CDR3 size: 14 residues. The V end was cut by 11 bases, the J end by 0 bases, with 16 bases between.

The V gene is TRBV14, the J gene TRBJ1-2, with D perhaps matching TRBD1 (5 bases). Trimming cost V 0 bases and J 5 bases, with 13 bases left between them. The CDR3 sequence is 15 residues long. Per germline, CDR1 SGHDN and CDR2 FVKESK. CDR3 in DNA: TGTGCCAGCAGCCAAGATCTCCGACAGAAGTATGGCTACACCTTC. Translation gives CASSQDLRQKYGYTF.

The chain joins TRBV6-1 to TRBJ2-1; D is perhaps TRBD1 or TRBD2 (5 bases each). The germline V and J ends were trimmed by 8 bases and 4 bases, with 15 bases remaining between them. Germline values: CDR1 MNHNS, CDR2 SASEGT. The CDR3 contains 14 residues. The CDR3: CASLPGPIYNEQFF. DNA of the CDR3: TGTGCCAGCCTACCGGGACCAATTTACAATGAGCAGTTCTTC.

This sequence joins TRBV6-5 and TRBJ2-5, with TRBD2 identical over 8 bases. The CDR3 loop spans 14 amino acids. The germline V gene has CDR1 MNHEY and CDR2 SVGAGI. J was trimmed by 1 base and V by 5 bases; bases with no gene match: 3. CDR3 coding DNA: TGTGCCAGCAGTAAAACTAGCGGCCAAGAGACCCAGTACTTC. Translation: CASSKTSGQETQYF.

The chain links TRBV29-1 to TRBJ2-5; no definite D call. The CDR3 contains 12 residues. Germline V gives CDR1 SQVTM, CDR2 ANQGSEA. V lost 6 bases, J lost 2 bases, and 10 bases lay in between. CDR3: CSVRRTQETQYF. The DNA for the CDR3 is TGCAGCGTCCGACGTACTCAAGAGACCCAGTACTTC.

The V gene is TRBV11-2, the J gene TRBJ2-6, with 8 bases aligning to TRBD1. The CDR3 has 20 residues. V gave up 0 bases and J gave up 0 bases; unmatched junction bases: 10. Germline lookup yields CDR1 SGHAT and CDR2 FQNNGV. The CDR3 region is CASSLEPRQGLYSGANVLTF. Here the CDR3 DNA reads TGTGCCAGCAGCTTAGAGCCCAGACAGGGGCTCTACTCTGGGGCCAACGTCCTGACTTTC.

This chain uses TRBV5-8 with TRBJ1-3; D gene ambiguous. Germline CDR1 is SGHTS and CDR2 is YDEGEE. This CDR3 comprises 13 residues. The V end was cut by 9 bases, the J end by 0 bases, with 10 bases between. Here the CDR3 reads CANDRFSGNTIYF. In nucleotides, the CDR3 is TGTGCCAACGACCGATTCTCTGGAAACACCATATATTTT.

The rearrangement joins TRBV4-3 to TRBJ2-1, with TRBD2 matching over 9 bases. Germline CDR1 LGHNA, CDR2 YSLEER. The CDR3 covers 17 residues. Germline trimming cut 0 bases from V and 6 bases from J; bases unmatched to any gene: 9. In nucleotides, the CDR3 is TGCGCCAGCAGCCAAGATGGGGCGGGAGGGCCCGCCAATGAGCAGTTCTTC. Translated, it gives CASSQDGAGGPANEQFF.

To note about this clone: The junction shows a germline mismatch at one end, possibly a read error. The chain uses TRBV6-1 and TRBJ2-1; D not resolved. Germline lookup yields CDR1 MNHNS and CDR2 SASEGT. This CDR3 is 12 amino acids long. This chain's CDR3 is CAISESVNEQFF. CDR3 DNA sequence: TGTGCCATCAGTGAGTCAGTTAATGAGCAGTTCTTC.

This clone was counted a single time. Other DNA sequences in the sample encode the same CDR3. This chain uses TRBV7-2 with TRBJ2-3; weak D call: TRBD1 (5 bases). The V end was cut by 3 bases, the J end by 0 bases, with 10 bases between. Germline V gives CDR1 SGHTA, CDR2 FQGNSA. The CDR3 is made up of 15 amino acids. The CDR3 region is CASSFSGLSTDTQYF. The CDR3 nucleotides are TGTGCCAGCAGCTTTTCAGGGCTGAGCACAGATACGCAGTATTTT.

This sequence joins TRBV5-1 and TRBJ2-3; tentative D call: TRBD2 (5 bases). The CDR3 totals 14 residues. Germline lookup yields CDR1 SGHRS and CDR2 YFSETQ. Trimming removed 4 bases at V and 3 bases at J, with 12 bases between. The CDR3, as DNA: TGCGCCAGCAGCCGGGGAGTAGTGACAGATACGCAGTATTTT. Translation: CASSRGVVTDTQYF.

The chain recombines TRBV21-1 with TRBJ2-7; the D call in the table, TRBD1, was not verified against the DNA. TRBV21-1 represents a pseudogene. The CDR3 is 14 residues long. CDR3 region: CASSTAGRPYEQYF. The DNA for the CDR3 is TGTGCCAGCAGCACAGCGGGGCGCCCTTACGAGCAGTACTTC.

The genes are TRBV5-1 and TRBJ1-1; no clear D. Deletions cut 0 bases from V and 2 bases from J, with 11 bases between. The germline CDR1 and CDR2 sequences are SGHRS and YFSETQ. This CDR3 has 15 amino acids. The CDR3 sequence is CASSLEPYGNTEAFF. The DNA for the CDR3 is TGCGCCAGCAGCTTGGAACCGTATGGTAACACTGAAGCTTTCTTT.

This clone occurred once. The chain couples TRBV30 to TRBJ1-1, with a tentative D call TRBD1 (6 bases). Germline CDR1 reads GTSNPN; CDR2 reads SVGIG (reference sequence). The CDR3 contains 11 residues. V lost 3 bases to trimming and J lost 11 bases, with 13 bases between them. The CDR3: CAWRGQGVAFF. In nucleotides, the CDR3 is TGTGCCTGGAGGGGACAAGGGGTCGCTTTCTTT. The variable domain in full, completed from reference TRBV30 and TRBJ1-1, reads SQTIHQWPATLVQPVGSPLSLECTVEGTSNPNLYWYRQAAGRGLQLLFYSVGIGQISSEVPQNLSASRPQDRQFILSSKKLLLSDSGFYLCAWRGQGVAFFGQGTRLTVV.

With respect to this clone: Other DNA sequences in the sample encode the same CDR3. The chain joins TRBV2 to TRBJ2-5; D is uncertain. Germline values: CDR1 SNHLY, CDR2 FYNNEI. CDR3 length: 11 amino acids. Trimming pared 4 bases from V and 5 bases from J, leaving 5 bases between. CDR3 region: CASSGGETQYF. CDR3 in DNA: TGTGCCAGCAGTGGCGGCGAGACCCAGTACTTC.

As concerns this clone: One end of the junction fails to match germline, which may point to a read error. CDR3 amino acids: CTISSGPNYGYTF. Here the CDR3 DNA reads TGTACCATCAGTTCAGGGCCCAACTATGGCTACACCTTC. The chain has TRBV10-3 and TRBJ1-2; possibly TRBD1 for D (5 bases). The germline V gene encodes CDR1 ENHRY and CDR2 SYGVKD. The CDR3 length is 13 residues.

V usage is TRBV29-1 and J usage is TRBJ2-5, with unresolved D. This CDR3 comprises 12 residues. Trimming removed 3 bases at V and 5 bases at J, with 10 bases between. Per germline, CDR1 SQVTM and CDR2 ANQGSEA. The CDR3 here is CSVEIPLETQYF. DNA for the CDR3: TGCAGCGTTGAGATCCCCCTTGAGACCCAGTACTTC.

With regard to this clone: The limits of the CDR3 on the DNA are not certain, so only TCRdb's listed CDR3 is given. V and J are TRBV28 and TRBJ1-5; the table's D call, TRBD1, has no DNA check behind it. CDR1 and CDR2 from the germline V gene are MDHEN and SYDVKM. The CDR3 comprises 15 residues, both ends counted. This CDR3 reads CASSSWVGQGTGKHF.

The J gene is TRBJ2-7, the V gene TRBV5-1, with a tentative D call TRBD1 (6 bases). Germline assignment: CDR1 SGHRS and CDR2 YFSETQ. V lost 0 bases and J lost 2, with 12 bases in between. The CDR3 length is 15 residues. CDR3: CASSLGGQPAYEQYF. The CDR3 coding sequence is TGCGCCAGCAGCTTGGGAGGACAGCCAGCCTACGAGCAGTACTTC. Full variable domain (remainder filled in from reference TRBV5-1 and TRBJ2-7): KAGVTQTPRYLIKTRGQQVTLSCSPISGHRSVSWYQQTPGQGLQFLFEYFSETQRNKGNFPGRFSGRQFSNSRSEMNVSTLELGDSALYLCASSLGGQPAYEQYFGPGTRLTVT.

The chain carries TRBV7-9 and TRBJ2-3; D not resolved. Trimming pared 3 bases from V and 2 bases from J, leaving 9 bases between. The germline CDR1 and CDR2 sequences are SEHNR and FQNEAQ (reference sequence). The CDR3 has 14 amino acids. The CDR3: CASSFWEVTDTQYF. CDR3 in DNA: TGTGCCAGCAGCTTCTGGGAAGTCACAGATACGCAGTATTTT.

This clone has a single count. The rearrangement links TRBV5-6 to TRBJ1-1; D remains ambiguous. Germline V CDR1 and CDR2: SGHDT, YYEEEE. The CDR3 contains 15 residues. V gave up 0 bases and J gave up 0 bases, with 9 bases separating them. The CDR3 spells CASSLGWIVNTEAFF. The CDR3 region has the DNA TGTGCCAGCAGCTTGGGATGGATAGTGAACACTGAAGCTTTCTTT.

The rearrangement uses TRBV25-1 and TRBJ2-5; D ambiguous. The CDR3 runs 15 residues. The V end was cut by 3 bases, the J end by 5 bases, with 16 bases between. Germline assignment: CDR1 MGHDK and CDR2 SYGVNS. DNA for the CDR3: TGTGCCAGCAGTGATCCCGGACCCCAAAGGGAGACCCAGTACTTC. Protein sequence: CASSDPGPQRETQYF.

The genes are TRBV7-9 and TRBJ1-4; TRBD1 might be the D (5 bases). In germline, CDR1 is SEHNR, CDR2 FQNEAQ (reference sequence). The CDR3 consists of 14 residues. V lost 10 bases and J 4 bases, leaving 16 bases between the germline ends. CDR3 coding DNA: TGTGCCACCACCCGGGCAGGGAATAATGAAAAACTGTTTTTT. Translated: CATTRAGNNEKLFF.